This T cell receptor (beta chain) was retrieved from a study of shared clonotypes between healthy human individuals. General study results and limits: Clonotypes that were shared across a few donors made up 4% to 6% of naive CD4 clonotypes. Sequencing depth was expected to affect clonotype sharing among donors.

The naive CD8 subset, CD45RO-negative cells positively selected for CCR7, excluded terminally differentiated effector memory CD45RA+ cells. Points on this clone: As yet, its antigen is unknown.

It was across several immunoSEQ plates that each subset's genomic DNA was evenly split. Roughly 33,000 T cell genomes, or roughly 200 ng DNA, went into the sorted-subset replicate PCRs. Method: immunoSEQ multiplex PCR; TCRdb's copy keeps in-frame clones and lacks some. Of about 550,000 clones in the sample, nearly 97% were seen once. The CDR3 covers 16 residues. V was clipped by 0 bases and J by 5 bases; unmatched bases: 8. The germline V gene encodes CDR1 SGHNT and CDR2 YYREEE (reference sequence). The TCR comes from a woman under 40 in good health. Input material: naive CD8+ T cells sorted from blood. The chain links TRBV5-4 to TRBJ2-4; TRBD1 agrees at 7 bases. CDR3 sequence: CASSLGRGIPQNIQYF. The CDR3 region has the DNA TGTGCCAGCAGCTTGGGCAGGGGGATACCCCAAAACATTCAGTACTTC. Together with reference TRBV5-4 and TRBJ2-4, the CDR3 gives the full variable domain: ETGVTQSPTHLIKTRGQQVTLRCSSQSGHNTVSWYQQALGQGPQFIFQYYREEENGRGNFPPRFSGLQFPNYSSELNVNALELDDSALYLCASSLGRGIPQNIQYFGAGTRLSVL.